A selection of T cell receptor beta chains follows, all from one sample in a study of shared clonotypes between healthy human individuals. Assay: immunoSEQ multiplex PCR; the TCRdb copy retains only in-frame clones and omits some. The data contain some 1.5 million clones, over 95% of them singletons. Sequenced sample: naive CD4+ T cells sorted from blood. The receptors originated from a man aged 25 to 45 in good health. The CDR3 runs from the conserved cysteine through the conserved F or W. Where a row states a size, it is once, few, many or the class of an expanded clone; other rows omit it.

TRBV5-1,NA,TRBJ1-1,CASSSRDSMNTEAFF
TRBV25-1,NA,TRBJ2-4,CASRVANIQYF
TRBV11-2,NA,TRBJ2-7,CASSGLRDRAHEQYF
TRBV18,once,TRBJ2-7,CATSGTSGSYSPEQYF
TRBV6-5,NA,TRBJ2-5,CASRRAGYQETQYF
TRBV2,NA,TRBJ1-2,CASAYSDPDGYTF
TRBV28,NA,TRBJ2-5,CASRTPGLAGVTQYF
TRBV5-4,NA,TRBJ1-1,CASSLAGALRTEAFF
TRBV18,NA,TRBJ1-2,CASSLQGALDYGYTF
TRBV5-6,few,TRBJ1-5,CASSLNANQPQHF
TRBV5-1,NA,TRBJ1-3,CASRSEYFTGNTIYF
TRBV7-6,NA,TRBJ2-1,CASSSLSGRAHNEQFF
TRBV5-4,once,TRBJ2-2,CASSLGSNTGELFF
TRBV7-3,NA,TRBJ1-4,CASSFSDRVLKTNEKLFF
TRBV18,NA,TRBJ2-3,CASSPRSAGALESTQYF
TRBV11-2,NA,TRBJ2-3,CASRLGGDTQYF
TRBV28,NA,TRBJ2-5,CASTRRRLAGVETQYF
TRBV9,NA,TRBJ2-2,CASSYGLAGGSNTGELFF
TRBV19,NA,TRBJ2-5,CASSMGSLQGTDETQYF
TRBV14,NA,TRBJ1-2,CASSQGEGYGYTF
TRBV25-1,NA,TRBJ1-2,CASNGGAGGYTF
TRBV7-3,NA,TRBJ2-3,CASSLTSGRAFGTDTQYF
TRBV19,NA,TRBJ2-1,CASSIYREGNNEQFF
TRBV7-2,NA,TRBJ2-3,CASSLLMDTQYF
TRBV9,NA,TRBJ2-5,CASSVGLGDTSETQYF
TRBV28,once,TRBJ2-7,CASSLFPSYEQYF
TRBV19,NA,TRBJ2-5,CASSIGQGRAETQYF
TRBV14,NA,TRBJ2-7,CASSQLSRFPYEQYF
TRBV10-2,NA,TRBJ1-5,CASSGTGNQPQHF
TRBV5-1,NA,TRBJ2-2,CASSFVGGPSGELFF
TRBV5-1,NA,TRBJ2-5,CASSLGSTQETQYF
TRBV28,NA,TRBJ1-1,CASSISGATEAFF
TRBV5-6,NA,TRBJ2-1,CASSLPGQYNEQFF
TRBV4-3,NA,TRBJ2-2,CASSQVLAGYPNTGELFF
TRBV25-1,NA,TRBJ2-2,CASSRMRLASGELFF
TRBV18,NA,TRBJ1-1,CASSPTGGVSEAFF
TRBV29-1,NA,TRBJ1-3,CSAHSSGNTIYF
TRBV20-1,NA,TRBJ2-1,CSCLDYNEQFF
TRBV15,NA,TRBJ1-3,CATSRYRGLGNTIYF
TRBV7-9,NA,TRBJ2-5,CASSLNRGFAETQYF
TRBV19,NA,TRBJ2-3,CASRETGTGTDTQYF
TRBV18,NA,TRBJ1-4,CASSHPGTNEKLFF
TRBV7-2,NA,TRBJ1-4,CASSAAGRREKLFF
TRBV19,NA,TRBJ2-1,CASSMGPGRSSYNEQFF
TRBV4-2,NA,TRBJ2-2,CASSQDRLAGGQTGELFF
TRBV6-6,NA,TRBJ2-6,CASSLSSGANVLTF
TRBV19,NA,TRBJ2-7,CASSRDSRLSYEQYF
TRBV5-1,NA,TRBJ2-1,CASSLSGTGGYNEQFF
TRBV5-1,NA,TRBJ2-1,CASSLEGTEQFF